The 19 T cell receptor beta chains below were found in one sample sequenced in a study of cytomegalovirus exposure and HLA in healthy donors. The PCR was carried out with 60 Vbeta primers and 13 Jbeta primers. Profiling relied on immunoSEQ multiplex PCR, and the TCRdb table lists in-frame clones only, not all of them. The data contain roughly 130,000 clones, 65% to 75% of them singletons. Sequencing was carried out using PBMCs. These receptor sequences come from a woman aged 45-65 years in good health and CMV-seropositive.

This CDR3 reads CASSLADTKSSAFF. CDR3 nucleotide sequence: TGTGCCAGCAGCTTAGCGGACACCAAGTCGTCAGCTTTCTTT. V gene TRBV7-8 combines with J gene TRBJ1-1, with a tentative D call TRBD1 (5 bases). Trimming took off 0 bases at V and 10 bases at J, with 15 bases between the two ends. CDR1 is SGHVS, CDR2 FQNEAQ, per germline. The CDR3 consists of 14 residues.

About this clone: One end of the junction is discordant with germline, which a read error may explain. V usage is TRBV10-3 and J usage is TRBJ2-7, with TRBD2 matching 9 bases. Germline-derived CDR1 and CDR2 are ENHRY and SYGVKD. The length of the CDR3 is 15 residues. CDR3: CAIRESSGVTYEQYF. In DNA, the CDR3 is TGTGCCATCAGGGAGTCTAGCGGGGTTACCTACGAGCAGTACTTC.

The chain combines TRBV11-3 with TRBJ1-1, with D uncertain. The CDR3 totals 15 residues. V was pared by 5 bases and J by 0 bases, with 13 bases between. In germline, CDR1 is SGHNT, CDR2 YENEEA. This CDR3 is CASSRAGGMNTEAFF. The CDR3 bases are TGTGCCAGCAGCAGGGCGGGAGGGATGAACACTGAAGCTTTCTTT. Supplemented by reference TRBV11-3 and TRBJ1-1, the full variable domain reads EAGVVQSPRYKIIEKKQPVAFWCNPISGHNTLYWYLQNLGQGPELLIRYENEEAVDDSQLPKDRFSAERLKGVDSTLKIQPAELGDSAVYLCASSRAGGMNTEAFFGQGTRLTVV.

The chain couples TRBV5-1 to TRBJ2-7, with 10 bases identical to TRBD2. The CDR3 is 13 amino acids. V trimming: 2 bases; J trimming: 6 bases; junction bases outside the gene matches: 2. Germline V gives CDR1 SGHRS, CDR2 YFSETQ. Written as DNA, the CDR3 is TGCGCCAGCAGCTTAGCGGGGGGGCCCGAGCAGTACTTC. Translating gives CASSLAGGPEQYF.

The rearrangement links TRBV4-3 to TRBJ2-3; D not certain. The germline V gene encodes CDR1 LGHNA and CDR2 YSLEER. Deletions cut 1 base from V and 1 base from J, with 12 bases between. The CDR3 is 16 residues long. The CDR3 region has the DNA TGCGCCAGCAGCCAAGGGAATGGCGGCCGCACAGATACGCAGTATTTT. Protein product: CASSQGNGGRTDTQYF.

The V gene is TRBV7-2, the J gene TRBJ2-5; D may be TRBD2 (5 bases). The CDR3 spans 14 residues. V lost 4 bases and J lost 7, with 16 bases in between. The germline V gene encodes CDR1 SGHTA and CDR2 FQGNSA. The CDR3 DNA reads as TGTGCCAGCAGCTATAGCCGGGGTAGTGGGACCCAGTACTTC. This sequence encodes CASSYSRGSGTQYF.

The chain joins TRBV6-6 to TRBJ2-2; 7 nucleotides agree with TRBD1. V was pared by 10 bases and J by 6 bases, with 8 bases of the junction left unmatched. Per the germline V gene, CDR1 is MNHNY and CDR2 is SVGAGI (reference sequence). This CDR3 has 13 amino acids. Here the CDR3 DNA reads TGTGCCACTGCTGACAGGGCCCCCGGGGAGCTGTTTTTT. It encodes CATADRAPGELFF.

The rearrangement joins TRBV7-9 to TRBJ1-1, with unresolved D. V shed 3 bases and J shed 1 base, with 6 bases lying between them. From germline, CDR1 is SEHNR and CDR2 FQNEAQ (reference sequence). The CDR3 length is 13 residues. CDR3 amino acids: CASSFNTNTEAFF. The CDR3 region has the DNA TGTGCCAGCAGCTTCAACACGAACACTGAAGCTTTCTTT.

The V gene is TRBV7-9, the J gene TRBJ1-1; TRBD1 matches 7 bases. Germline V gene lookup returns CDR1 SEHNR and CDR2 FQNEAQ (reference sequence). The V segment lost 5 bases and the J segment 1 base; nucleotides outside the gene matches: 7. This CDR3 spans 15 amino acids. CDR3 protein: CASSRRGGRNTEAFF. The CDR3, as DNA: TGTGCCAGCAGCCGTCGAGGGGGCAGGAACACTGAAGCTTTCTTT.

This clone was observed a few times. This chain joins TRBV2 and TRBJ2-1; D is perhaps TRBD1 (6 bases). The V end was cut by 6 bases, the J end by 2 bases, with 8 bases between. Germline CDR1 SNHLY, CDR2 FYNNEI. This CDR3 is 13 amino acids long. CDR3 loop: CASSGTTYNEQFF. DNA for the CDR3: TGTGCCAGCAGCGGGACAACCTACAATGAGCAGTTCTTC. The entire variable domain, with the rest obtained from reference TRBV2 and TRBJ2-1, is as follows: EPEVTQTPSHQVTQMGQEVILRCVPISNHLYFYWYRQILGQKVEFLVSFYNNEISEKSEIFDDQFSVERPDGSNFTLKIRSTKLEDSAMYFCASSGTTYNEQFFGPGTRLTVL.

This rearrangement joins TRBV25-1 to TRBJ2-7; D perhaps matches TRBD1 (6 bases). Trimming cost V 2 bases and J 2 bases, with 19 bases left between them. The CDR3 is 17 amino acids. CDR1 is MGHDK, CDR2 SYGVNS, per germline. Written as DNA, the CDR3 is TGTGCCAGCAGTGAAAAGGGGGTGCGGGCAGAGACCTACGAGCAGTACTTC. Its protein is CASSEKGVRAETYEQYF.

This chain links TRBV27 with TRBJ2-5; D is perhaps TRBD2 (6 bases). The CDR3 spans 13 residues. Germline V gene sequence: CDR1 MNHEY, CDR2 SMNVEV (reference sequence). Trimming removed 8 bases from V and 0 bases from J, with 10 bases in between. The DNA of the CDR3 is TGTGCCAGCCGGCGGGGAAACCAAGAGACCCAGTACTTC. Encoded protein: CASRRGNQETQYF.

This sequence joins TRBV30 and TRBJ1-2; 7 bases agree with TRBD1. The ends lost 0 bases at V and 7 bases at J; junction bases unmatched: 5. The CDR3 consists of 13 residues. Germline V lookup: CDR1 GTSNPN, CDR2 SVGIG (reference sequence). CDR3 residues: CAWSVQGVFGYTF. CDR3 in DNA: TGTGCCTGGAGTGTTCAGGGGGTTTTTGGCTACACCTTC.

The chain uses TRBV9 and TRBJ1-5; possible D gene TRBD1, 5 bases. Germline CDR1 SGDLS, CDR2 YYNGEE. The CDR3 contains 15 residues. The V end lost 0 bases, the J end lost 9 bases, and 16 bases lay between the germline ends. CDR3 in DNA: TGTGCCAGCAGCGTAGATTCCAGGGTAGGAACGCCCCAGCATTTT. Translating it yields CASSVDSRVGTPQHF. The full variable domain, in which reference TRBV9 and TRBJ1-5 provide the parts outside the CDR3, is DSGVTQTPKHLITATGQRVTLRCSPRSGDLSVYWYQQSLDQGLQFLIQYYNGEERAKGNILERFSAQQFPDLHSELNLSSLELGDSALYFCASSVDSRVGTPQHFGDGTRLSIL.

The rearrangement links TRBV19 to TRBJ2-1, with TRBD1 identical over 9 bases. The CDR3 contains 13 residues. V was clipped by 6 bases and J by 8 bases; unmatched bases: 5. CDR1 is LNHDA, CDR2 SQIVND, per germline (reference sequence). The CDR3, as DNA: TGTGCCAGTAGAGGGACAGGGACCGATGAGCAGTTCTTC. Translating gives CASRGTGTDEQFF.

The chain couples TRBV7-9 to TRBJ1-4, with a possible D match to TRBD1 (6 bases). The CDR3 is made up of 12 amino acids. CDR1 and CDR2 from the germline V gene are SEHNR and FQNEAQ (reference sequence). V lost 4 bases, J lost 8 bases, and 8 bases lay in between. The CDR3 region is CASSYTGEKLFF. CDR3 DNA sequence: TGTGCCAGCAGCTACACAGGGGAAAAACTGTTTTTT.

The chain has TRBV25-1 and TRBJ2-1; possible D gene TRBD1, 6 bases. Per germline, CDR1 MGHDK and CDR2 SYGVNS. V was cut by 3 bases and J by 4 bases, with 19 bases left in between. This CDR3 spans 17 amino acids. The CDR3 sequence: CASSDSGGRSPYNEQFF. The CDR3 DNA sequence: TGTGCCAGCAGTGATAGTGGGGGCCGGTCTCCTTACAATGAGCAGTTCTTC.

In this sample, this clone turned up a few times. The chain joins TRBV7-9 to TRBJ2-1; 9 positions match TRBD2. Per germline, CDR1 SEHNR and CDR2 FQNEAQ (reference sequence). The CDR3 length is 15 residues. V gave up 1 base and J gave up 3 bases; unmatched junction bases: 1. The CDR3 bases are TGTGCCAGCAGCTTAGTTAGCGGGAGCTACAATGAGCAGTTCTTC. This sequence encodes CASSLVSGSYNEQFF.

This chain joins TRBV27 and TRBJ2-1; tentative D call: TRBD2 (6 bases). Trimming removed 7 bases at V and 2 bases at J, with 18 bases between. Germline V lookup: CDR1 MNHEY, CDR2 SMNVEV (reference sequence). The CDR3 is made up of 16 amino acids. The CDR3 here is CASTRARGLPYNEQFF. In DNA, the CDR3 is TGTGCCAGCACCAGAGCCCGGGGACTCCCCTACAATGAGCAGTTCTTC.